The entry that follows covers one T cell receptor beta chain sequence. What it binds is unknown. V dropped 0 bases and J dropped 5; count of bases not matched to a gene: 5. CDR3 length: 16 residues. The germline gives CDR1 SGDLS, CDR2 YYNGEE. The second PCR ran about 6 to 11 cycles with a sample-barcoded 5' primer and J-beta primers. TCRdb called the 5' RACE reads again in MiXCR, with one record for every CDR3 protein. The sample gives over a million distinct CDR3 sequences, under 30% of which show up once; about 0.72% is in the top ten. The data were obtained in a study of blood T cells in healthy people across ages. Overall study findings and caveats: It was the long-lived donors that had more naive CD4+ cells and higher diversity than aged donors. PBMCs left unsorted prevented a conclusive naive versus antigen-experienced comparison.

The sample was also linked to a second study, of T cells of mothers and their children. That paper states: Samples were provided by three healthy Caucasian mothers and their six children. The entire RNA extract went into cDNA synthesis at about 1.4 ug per 15 ul.

The sample consisted of blood. This sequence originates from a girl aged 2-10 years in good health. The chain couples TRBV9 to TRBJ2-3, with TRBD1 identical over 11 bases. In nucleotides, the CDR3 is TGTGCCAGCAGCGTAGGGGACAGGGGGATGAGAGATACGCAGTATTTT. It codes for CASSVGDRGMRDTQYF.